This TCR beta chain stems from a study of shared clonotypes between healthy human individuals (TCRdb year 2020). In terms of the full investigation: A few men and a couple of women, aged 18 to 49 years, made up the cohort. For each donor, CD4 naive and CD4 memory were each run on three plates, CD8 naive on two plates, and CD8 memory on one plate. Blood TCR repertoires of a handful of healthy adults were deeply sequenced to estimate repertoire size and the extent of clonotype sharing between individuals. Libraries were prepared and TCR repertoires were sequenced by different laboratories using diverse techniques, in order to increase sequencing depth and limit assay-specific biases. Per donor, leukapheresis produced somewhere between about 0.85 and 10 billion PBMCs. Overall results and qualifications from the work: Compared with non-shared clonotypes, clonotypes shared by all four sorted-subset donors had higher generation probabilities. Pairwise subsampling led to the expectation that sequencing depth would affect the degree of clonotype sharing among donors. Rarefaction of sorted-subset datasets indicated incomplete sequencing despite the large sequencing depth. Sampling was restricted to blood, and TCR repertoires in tissues likely differ from the TCR repertoires found in blood. When a few donors were compared, the shared fraction of clonotypes was 5% to 6.5% for naive CD4, 3% to 4% for naive CD8, about 2.5% for memory CD4, and 0.35% to 0.5% for memory CD8. Because the study included a small number of donors, the genetic and exposure-history diversity represented was limited. Naive subsets generally had larger estimated clonotype richness than memory subsets did.

Details on this clone: Its antigen is not yet known. It has no much larger one-base neighbor in the sample; base qualities were not kept.

Using the deep immunoSEQ assay, multiplex PCR amplified TCR CDR3 regions from genomic DNA. Extracted genomic DNA from each cell subset was distributed evenly across all wells of several immunoSEQ 96-well plates, and each plate was treated as a replicate. For sorted subsets, 200 to 250 ng of genomic DNA, equivalent to 25,000 to 35,000 T cell genomes, went into each replicate PCR. The purified libraries were quantified using a Qubit 3.0 fluorometer, sized with a Bioanalyzer 2100, and then quantified again using the KAPA Library Quantification kit. Every immunoSEQ 96-well plate was sequenced on a separate single-read 150-cycle Illumina NextSeq 550 flow cell. The original methods were these. The immunoSEQ output contained only junctional sequences without quality scores, so filtering could not match that applied to full-length reads. To assign V/J genes and CDR3, sequences were annotated using PyIR, a Python wrapper for IgBLAST v1.9, with IMGT germline references. Reads were filtered out if the reads had weak V/J assignments (E-value above 1e-6), no CDR3, stop codons, out-of-frame junctions, or ambiguous translated residues. A V3J clonotype was defined by an identical inferred V gene, J gene, and CDR3 amino acid sequence. Percentage overlap between repertoires was computed as shared unique clonotypes divided by the size of the smaller repertoire. Richness of each repertoire was evaluated using RTK rarefaction, the Chao1 estimator, and Recon v2.1 estimates of unobserved clonotypes. OLGA was used to compute generation probabilities for all TCRbeta clonotypes that the gDNA method yielded from a handful of donors. TCRdb stores this immuneACCESS table with in-frame sequences only. Part of the clones is absent; in the studies checked, under half of the shortfall reflects unresolved V genes, and no reason is known for the rest. V and J calls and clone size are copied from that table; D and trimming were computed from the DNA. The sample data list some 2,000,000 clones, and roughly 94% of these were observed just once. Of the sample, 0.1% to 0.15% falls within the top ten clones.

The donors were healthy, HIV-negative adults who had no recently reported acute infections or vaccinations. Every donor was a Caucasian adult living in Nashville, Tennessee, USA. Magnetic negative selection was used to enrich CD4+ T cells, after which naive cells were positively selected on CD45RA and the negative fraction became the memory subset. Blood was obtained by leukapheresis, after which PBMCs were separated by Ficoll-Histopaque density gradient centrifugation and cryopreserved in liquid nitrogen vapor phase. Purity and quantity of every magnetically sorted T cell population were checked by analytical flow cytometry. Each sorted fraction had its genomic DNA isolated and then quantified by UV absorbance on a Nanodrop 2000c. Sequenced material: naive CD4+ T cells sorted from blood. The sample's cell subset or site, from its label and the paper: CD45RA+ positively selected. This clonotype originated in a man aged 18 to 35 in good health.

The nucleotides read TGTGCCAGCAGCCTTACCCCGACAGGTCTGGAGACCCAGTACTTC. It codes for CASSLTPTGLETQYF. Recombination joined TRBV5-8 with TRBJ2-5, with TRBD1 perhaps the D gene, on 6 matching bases. As encoded in the germline V gene, CDR1 is SGHTS while CDR2 is YDEGEE. The CDR3, from cysteine to phenylalanine, totals 15 residues. CDR3 DNA is the only sequence kept; it has 45 bases, read in frame from the first base. V drops 4 bases and J drops 5 bases, leaving 18 bases in between.